One and the same sample provided the 14 T cell receptor beta chains below, sequenced in a study of beta chain features in type 1 diabetes. Study-wide results and limits: All four CD4+ subsets from Type 1 diabetes patients carried moderately but significantly shorter TCRB CDR3s.

Expressed TCRB transcripts were sequenced, since all the RNA that had been isolated was reverse transcribed. TCRdb keeps only in-frame clones here, not all; method: immunoSEQ multiplex PCR. This table holds about 650,000 clones, 12% found once. No antigen is known for these receptors. Sequencing was done on a sample of naive CD4+ T cells from blood. The receptors derive from a young man with type 1 diabetes.

The chain recombines TRBV11-2 with TRBJ2-7; the D gene is possibly TRBD1 (5 bases). V was shortened by 0 bases and J by 6 bases, with 9 bases between the two germline ends. Per the germline V gene, CDR1 is SGHAT and CDR2 is FQNNGV. This CDR3 has 13 residues. Here the CDR3 reads CASSLDRRGEQYF. The CDR3 DNA is TGTGCCAGCAGCTTAGATCGAAGGGGCGAGCAGTACTTC.

This chain uses TRBV29-1 with TRBJ1-4; D is possibly TRBD1 (6 bases). CDR1 and CDR2 (germline): SQVTM, ANQGSEA. V dropped 6 bases and J dropped 13 bases, with 24 bases sitting between them. The CDR3 runs to 14 residues. The CDR3 protein is CSVGTGSAGQGLFF. DNA of the CDR3: TGCAGCGTGGGAACAGGGTCGGCCGGGCAGGGACTGTTTTTT.

This chain uses TRBV28 with TRBJ2-7; possibly TRBD2 for D (6 bases). Trimming removed 5 bases at V and 3 bases at J, with 17 bases between. The V gene's germline CDR1 is MDHEN and CDR2 SYDVKM. CDR3 length: 15 residues. The DNA of the CDR3 is TGTGCCAGCAGTCCCGCACTAGGGACTGTCTACGAGCAGTACTTC. Translated: CASSPALGTVYEQYF.

V is TRBV5-1 and J is TRBJ2-1, with TRBD1 matching 9 bases. Germline trimming cut 2 bases from V and 5 bases from J; bases unmatched to any gene: 5. CDR1 and CDR2 (germline): SGHRS, YFSETQ. The CDR3 sequence is 15 residues long. The CDR3 sequence is CASSFGQGSDNEQFF. The CDR3 coding sequence is TGCGCCAGCAGCTTCGGACAGGGGTCGGACAATGAGCAGTTCTTC.

This clone was picked up a small number of times. V usage is TRBV2 and J usage is TRBJ1-2; TRBD1 agrees at 9 bases. The germline V gene encodes CDR1 SNHLY and CDR2 FYNNEI. The trim removed 3 bases at V and 6 bases at J, leaving 8 bases unmatched. This CDR3 has 15 residues. This CDR3 is CASSDRGTGLDGYTF. CDR3 nucleotides: TGTGCCAGCAGTGATCGTGGGACAGGGCTGGATGGCTACACCTTC. The full variable domain, its missing parts supplied by reference TRBV2 and TRBJ1-2, is EPEVTQTPSHQVTQMGQEVILRCVPISNHLYFYWYRQILGQKVEFLVSFYNNEISEKSEIFDDQFSVERPDGSNFTLKIRSTKLEDSAMYFCASSDRGTGLDGYTFGSGTRLTVV.

V usage is TRBV4-3 and J usage is TRBJ1-5; D may be TRBD1 (5 bases). Germline V gene lookup returns CDR1 LGHNA and CDR2 YSLEER. V lost 4 bases, J lost 7 bases, and 17 bases lay in between. The CDR3 extends over 15 amino acids. The CDR3 protein is CASSPETGWGQPQHF. Written as DNA, the CDR3 is TGCGCCAGCAGCCCAGAGACGGGATGGGGCCAGCCCCAGCATTTT.

In its sample, this clone was seen a few times. The chain is built from TRBV15 and TRBJ2-3; 8 positions agree with TRBD1. The J segment lost 5 bases and the V segment lost 6 bases, leaving 4 bases of the junction unmatched. This CDR3 has 13 amino acids. CDR1 and CDR2 from the germline V gene are LNHNV and YYDKDF (reference sequence). The CDR3 DNA is TGTGCCACCAGGGACAGGGCTGGAGATACGCAGTATTTT. Protein sequence: CATRDRAGDTQYF.

The rearrangement links TRBV7-9 to TRBJ1-1; a weak D match, TRBD1 (5 bases). This CDR3 contains 12 residues. Trimming stripped 4 bases from V and 7 bases from J, with 10 bases between. Germline CDR1 reads SEHNR; CDR2 reads FQNEAQ (reference sequence). CDR3 loop: CASSSGRFEAFF. CDR3 bases: TGTGCCAGCAGCTCGGGACGGTTTGAAGCTTTCTTT. Using reference TRBV7-9 and TRBJ1-1 for the parts outside the CDR3, the full variable domain is DTGVSQNPRHKITKRGQNVTFRCDPISEHNRLYWYRQTLGQGPEFLTYFQNEAQLEKSRLLSDRFSAERPKGSFSTLEIQRTEQGDSAMYLCASSSGRFEAFFGQGTRLTVV.

The rearrangement links TRBV28 to TRBJ1-5; no reliable D call. CDR1 is MDHEN, CDR2 SYDVKM, per germline. This CDR3 has 13 residues. Trimming took off 7 bases at V and 0 bases at J, with 7 bases between the two ends. CDR3 sequence (DNA): TGTGCCAGCACGGAAGATAGCAATCAGCCCCAGCATTTT. Residues: CASTEDSNQPQHF.

This clone appeared a few times. The chain is built from TRBV30 and TRBJ1-2, with D unresolved. The CDR3 is 13 residues long. Germline V gene lookup returns CDR1 GTSNPN and CDR2 SVGIG (reference sequence). V shed 4 bases and J shed 0 bases, with 9 bases lying between them. The CDR3, as DNA: TGTGCCTGGATACATTTCTCTAACTATGGCTACACCTTC. It codes for CAWIHFSNYGYTF.

The chain is built from TRBV12-5 and TRBJ1-5; no clear D gene. V was pared by 4 bases and J by 5 bases, with 21 bases between. There are 17 residues in the CDR3. CDR1 and CDR2 from the germline V gene are LGHNT and FRNRAP. The CDR3 is CASGSHPTPAGDQPQHF. For the CDR3, the DNA is TGTGCTAGTGGTTCCCACCCGACACCCGCTGGGGATCAGCCCCAGCATTTT.

This clone was observed a handful of times. The genes are TRBV7-9 and TRBJ2-5; a weak D match, TRBD1 (5 bases). Germline V lookup: CDR1 SEHNR, CDR2 FQNEAQ (reference sequence). There are 15 residues in the CDR3. The germline V and J ends were trimmed by 3 bases and 0 bases, with 11 bases remaining between them. The CDR3 sequence is CASSFRAQYQETQYF. DNA for the CDR3: TGTGCCAGCAGCTTCAGGGCCCAGTACCAAGAGACCCAGTACTTC.

CDR3 nucleotides: TGTGCCACCAGCAGAGAGCCCGGGGGTGAAAAACTGTTTTTT. Translating gives CATSREPGGEKLFF. This chain joins TRBV15 and TRBJ1-4, with D possibly being TRBD1 (5 bases). V was shortened by 0 bases and J by 7 bases, with 9 bases between the two germline ends. The CDR3 sequence is 14 residues long. Germline assignment: CDR1 LNHNV and CDR2 YYDKDF (reference sequence).

This clone was seen a handful of times. The chain is built from TRBV10-3 and TRBJ2-2; D perhaps matches TRBD1 (6 bases). V was clipped by 2 bases and J by 5 bases, with 18 bases between them. The CDR3 runs to 17 residues. Per the germline V gene, CDR1 is ENHRY and CDR2 is SYGVKD. CDR3 in DNA: TGTGCCATCAGTGAGCCGACCGCTGGACAGCCGACCGGGGAGCTGTTTTTT. Amino acid sequence: CAISEPTAGQPTGELFF.